This TCR beta chain is drawn from a study of control samples from healthy donors and cancer patients. This CDR3 is built from 13 residues. Trimming left V 4 bases short and J 3 bases short, with 9 bases between. Germline V CDR1 and CDR2: SNHLY, FYNNEI. TCRdb keeps only in-frame clones here, not all; method: immunoSEQ multiplex PCR. Here the sample spans some 82,000 clones, 84% being singletons. The V and J genes are TRBV2 and TRBJ1-1; D unclear. The source of this sequence is a man aged 55 to 70 with head and neck cancer. The material sequenced was PBMCs. The CDR3 protein is CASSGGEYTEAFF. CDR3 DNA: TGTGCCAGCAGTGGCGGGGAGTACACTGAAGCTTTCTTT.